Following are 32 T cell receptor beta chains from one sample sequenced in a study of control samples from healthy donors and cancer patients. Data came from immunoSEQ multiplex PCR; TCRdb stores just in-frame clones and leaves some out. This table holds roughly 50,000 clones, roughly nine tenths found once. The specimen sequenced was PBMCs. The receptors were sampled from a man between 25 and 39 years old with colorectal cancer.

The V and J genes are TRBV28 and TRBJ1-2; 8 bases line up with TRBD1. CDR3 size: 13 residues. Trimming at V came to 9 bases and at J to 3 bases, leaving 6 bases not matched to a gene. In germline, CDR1 is MDHEN, CDR2 SYDVKM. CDR3: CARALQGDYGYTF. CDR3 sequence (DNA): TGTGCCAGGGCTTTACAGGGGGACTATGGCTACACCTTC.

This rearrangement joins TRBV13 to TRBJ2-6, with D possibly TRBD2 on 6 matching bases. CDR1 is PRHDT and CDR2 is FYEKMQ in the germline V gene (reference sequence). The germline V and J ends were trimmed by 5 bases and 2 bases, with 10 bases remaining between them. There are 15 residues in the CDR3. CDR3 in DNA: TGTGCCAGCAGCCCATCGGGGGCTGGGGCCAACGTCCTGACTTTC. The encoded protein is CASSPSGAGANVLTF. Using reference TRBV13 and TRBJ2-6 for the parts outside the CDR3, the full variable domain is AAGVIQSPRHLIKEKRETATLKCYPIPRHDTVYWYQQGPGQDPQFLISFYEKMQSDKGSIPDRFSAQQFSDYHSELNMSSLELGDSALYFCASSPSGAGANVLTFGAGSRLTVL.

The V and J genes are TRBV9 and TRBJ2-1; D is uncertain. This CDR3 is built from 15 residues. V was clipped by 0 bases and J by 8 bases, with 15 bases between them. From germline, CDR1 is SGDLS and CDR2 YYNGEE. The CDR3 region is CASSVGARDTDEQFF. CDR3 coding DNA: TGTGCCAGCAGCGTAGGGGCTAGGGATACGGATGAGCAGTTCTTC.

The CDR3 sequence is CASSLGTGVEGTEAFF. The CDR3 nucleotides are TGTGCCAGCAGCTTGGGGACAGGGGTAGAGGGCACTGAAGCTTTCTTT. This rearrangement joins TRBV5-6 to TRBJ1-1; 9 bases align to TRBD1. CDR1 and CDR2 from the germline V gene are SGHDT and YYEEEE. V was pared by 0 bases and J by 4 bases, with 7 bases of the junction left unmatched. This CDR3 is 16 amino acids long.

The CDR3 spells CASSFPPFSDSGNTIYF. The CDR3 region has the DNA TGTGCCAGCAGCTTTCCCCCATTCTCTGACTCTGGAAACACCATATATTTT. This chain connects TRBV7-9 to TRBJ1-3, with unresolved D. Per germline, CDR1 SEHNR and CDR2 FQNEAQ (reference sequence). The CDR3 is 17 amino acids. V lost 3 bases and J lost 0, with 15 bases in between.

The chain joins TRBV4-3 to TRBJ2-5, with D possibly called TRBD1 or TRBD2 (5 bases each). This CDR3 comprises 15 residues. V was pared by 0 bases and J by 4 bases, with 12 bases between. The germline gives CDR1 LGHNA, CDR2 YSLEER. The CDR3 sequence: CASSQEGDPGETQYF. CDR3 in DNA: TGCGCCAGCAGCCAAGAAGGGGACCCCGGAGAGACCCAGTACTTC.

This rearrangement joins TRBV14 to TRBJ1-2; D unresolved. CDR1 and CDR2 (germline): SGHDN, FVKESK. The V and J ends lost 1 base and 8 bases respectively, with 8 bases between them. CDR3 length: 12 residues. Here the CDR3 DNA reads TGTGCCAGCAGCCAAGTACGGGGAGGCTACACCTTC. Encoded protein: CASSQVRGGYTF.

The chain uses TRBV4-3 and TRBJ1-2, with D unclear. The CDR3 has 17 residues. V was trimmed by 0 bases and J by 5 bases, leaving 19 bases between them. Germline values: CDR1 LGHNA, CDR2 YSLEER. The CDR3 coding sequence is TGCGCCAGCAGCCAAGATTCAAGGACTGCTTCCCATTATGGCTACACCTTC. Translation: CASSQDSRTASHYGYTF.

This rearrangement joins TRBV9 to TRBJ2-2; the match to TRBD1 covers 9 bases. The germline V gene has CDR1 SGDLS and CDR2 YYNGEE. This CDR3 spans 15 amino acids. V dropped 2 bases and J dropped 7; count of bases not matched to a gene: 6. CDR3 amino acids: CASSVSQGAGGELFF. The CDR3 nucleotides are TGTGCCAGCAGCGTCTCACAGGGGGCAGGCGGGGAGCTGTTTTTT.

CDR3 sequence: CASSYLNQPQHF. The CDR3 DNA reads as TGTGCCAGCAGTTACCTCAATCAGCCCCAGCATTTT. The rearrangement joins TRBV6-2 or TRBV6-3 to TRBJ1-5, with D unclear. Germline loops: CDR1 MNHEY, CDR2 SVGEGT. This CDR3 has 12 amino acids. The V and J ends lost 2 bases and 3 bases respectively, with 2 bases between them.

The chain is built from TRBV5-4 and TRBJ2-3, with no clear D. Germline V gene data show CDR1 as SGHNT and CDR2 as YYREEE (reference sequence). The ends were cut back, 0 bases at V and 1 base at J, with 21 bases in the middle. CDR3 length: 19 residues. The CDR3 loop reads CASSLGGGKTVTRTDTQYF. The CDR3 nucleotides are TGTGCCAGCAGCTTGGGAGGCGGTAAGACTGTGACTCGCACAGATACGCAGTATTTT.

The CDR3, as DNA: TGCGCCAGCAGCCACCGACACCCGGGCAACTATGGCTACACCTTC. This encodes CASSHRHPGNYGYTF. The V gene is TRBV4-3, the J gene TRBJ1-2; D not resolved. CDR1 and CDR2 (germline): LGHNA, YSLEER. Deletions cut 3 bases from V and 2 bases from J, with 13 bases between. The CDR3 runs 15 residues.

This clone was counted a single time. The V gene is TRBV6-4, the J gene TRBJ2-5; D perhaps matches TRBD2 (5 bases). In germline, CDR1 is MRHNA, CDR2 SNTAGT. V was clipped by 6 bases and J by 1 base, with 18 bases between them. The CDR3 contains 16 residues. CDR3 DNA sequence: TGTGCCAGCAGCCCTGGGAGAGGGAGCGGCCAAGAGACCCAGTACTTC. This translates into CASSPGRGSGQETQYF.

This rearrangement joins TRBV7-2 to TRBJ1-1; no clear D gene. V lost 1 base and J 4 bases, leaving 7 bases between the germline ends. The germline CDR1 and CDR2 sequences are SGHTA and FQGNSA. The CDR3 is made up of 13 amino acids. The CDR3 spells CASSLESFTEAFF. DNA for the CDR3: TGTGCCAGCAGCTTAGAGTCCTTCACTGAAGCTTTCTTT.

This sequence joins TRBV12-3 or TRBV12-4 and TRBJ2-1; D remains unclear. CDR3 size: 11 residues. Between the trimmed V and J ends, which lost 4 bases and 4 bases, there was a span of 2 bases. CDR3 bases: TGTGCCAGCAGTTATTACAATGAGCAGTTCTTC. It specifies CASSYYNEQFF.

CDR3 nucleotide sequence: TGTGCCAGCAGCTTACCGGGACAGAACTATGGCTACACCTTC. It translates to CASSLPGQNYGYTF. The chain joins TRBV7-9 to TRBJ1-2; 7 nucleotides match TRBD1. CDR3 length: 14 amino acids. The ends lost 2 bases at V and 2 bases at J; junction bases unmatched: 2. CDR1 and CDR2 from the germline V gene are SEHNR and FQNEAQ (reference sequence).

V and J are TRBV3-1 (or the pseudogene TRBV3-2) and TRBJ1-6; D is uncertain. Germline V gene sequence: CDR1 LGHDT, CDR2 YNNKEL (reference sequence). The CDR3 has 15 residues. Trimming shortened V by 0 bases and J by 9 bases, and 12 bases separated the two germline ends. The CDR3 loop reads CASSQDQTSSSPLHF. Here the CDR3 DNA reads TGTGCCAGCAGCCAAGATCAGACTAGCAGTTCACCCCTCCACTTT.

The CDR3 loop reads CASSLYSGNTIYF. CDR3 nucleotide sequence: TGTGCCAGCAGCTTATACTCTGGAAACACCATATATTTT. The V call is TRBV7-2, the J call TRBJ1-3; D gene uncertain. The V and J ends lost 2 bases and 0 bases respectively, with 2 bases between them. The CDR3 contains 13 residues. CDR1 and CDR2 (germline): SGHTA, FQGNSA.

The J gene is TRBJ2-2, the V gene TRBV24-1; 7 nucleotides match TRBD1. CDR3 length equals 16 residues. V gave up 6 bases and J gave up 4 bases; unmatched junction bases: 10. From germline, CDR1 is KGHDR and CDR2 SFDVKD. The CDR3 nucleotides are TGTGCCACCAGTCTCGAAGTGACAGGGTCCACCGGGGAGCTGTTTTTT. Its protein is CATSLEVTGSTGELFF.

The chain recombines TRBV6-4 with TRBJ1-6; D is unresolved. V was pared by 2 bases and J by 5 bases, with 4 bases between. Germline V gene lookup returns CDR1 MRHNA and CDR2 SNTAGT. The CDR3 extends over 13 amino acids. CDR3 in amino acids: CASSDRDNSPLHF. The CDR3, as DNA: TGTGCCAGCAGTGACCGGGATAATTCACCCCTCCACTTT.

This clone was counted between two and nine times. The J gene is TRBJ1-4, the V gene TRBV30; the D is unclear. Trimming cost V 5 bases and J 2 bases, with 12 bases left between them. Germline-derived CDR1 and CDR2 are GTSNPN and SVGIG (reference sequence). The CDR3 runs 14 residues. CDR3 loop: CAWGRLTTNEKLFF. The CDR3, as DNA: TGTGCCTGGGGGAGGTTGACGACTAATGAAAAACTGTTTTTT. The entire variable domain, with the rest obtained from reference TRBV30 and TRBJ1-4, is as follows: SQTIHQWPATLVQPVGSPLSLECTVEGTSNPNLYWYRQAAGRGLQLLFYSVGIGQISSEVPQNLSASRPQDRQFILSSKKLLLSDSGFYLCAWGRLTTNEKLFFGSGTQLSVL.

This chain connects TRBV9 to TRBJ1-2, with 7 bases aligning to TRBD1. Losses at the gene ends were 3 bases for V and 7 bases for J; bases not matched to a gene: 18. Per the germline V gene, CDR1 is SGDLS and CDR2 is YYNGEE. The CDR3 has 17 residues. The CDR3 is CASSEKPGQLTSSGYTF. In DNA, the CDR3 is TGTGCCAGCAGCGAAAAACCGGGACAGCTTACCTCCAGTGGCTACACCTTC.

This sequence joins TRBV7-2 and TRBJ2-5; D is tentatively TRBD1 or TRBD2 (6 bases each). Germline CDR1 reads SGHTA; CDR2 reads FQGNSA. Trimming cost V 4 bases and J 4 bases, with 16 bases left between them. This CDR3 has 15 residues. In DNA, the CDR3 is TGTGCCAGCAGCTACCAGAGGGGGGCAGCAGAGACCCAGTACTTC. As protein: CASSYQRGAAETQYF.

The gene calls are TRBV6-2 or TRBV6-3 and TRBJ1-2, with TRBD1 identical over 9 bases. The CDR3 loop spans 16 amino acids. V was clipped by 3 bases and J by 4 bases; unmatched bases: 9. The germline V gene encodes CDR1 MNHEY and CDR2 SVGEGT. The CDR3 nucleotides are TGTGCCAGCAGTTATAGACGGACAGGGGCTTTCTATGGCTACACCTTC. Its translation is CASSYRRTGAFYGYTF.

The chain joins TRBV7-2 to TRBJ1-2, with D perhaps TRBD1 (6 bases). Trimming cost V 6 bases and J 5 bases, with 16 bases left between them. Per germline, CDR1 SGHTA and CDR2 FQGNSA. The length of the CDR3 is 14 residues. The chain's CDR3 is CASSYRDPRYGYTF. The CDR3 bases are TGTGCCAGCAGTTACAGGGATCCCCGTTATGGCTACACCTTC.

The rearrangement links TRBV25-1 to TRBJ1-1; the D gene is possibly TRBD1 (5 bases). The V gene lost 7 bases and the J gene lost 1 base, with 10 bases spanning the gap. Germline loops: CDR1 MGHDK, CDR2 SYGVNS. There are 13 residues in the CDR3. CDR3 loop: CASTSTGNTEAFF. CDR3 sequence (DNA): TGTGCCAGCACCTCCACAGGGAACACTGAAGCTTTCTTT.

The chain joins TRBV11-2 to TRBJ2-5; no firm D call. There are 14 residues in the CDR3. Germline V CDR1 and CDR2: SGHAT, FQNNGV. V dropped 5 bases and J dropped 5 bases, with 15 bases sitting between them. CDR3 coding DNA: TGTGCCAGCAGCCCATCCAGGACGATGGAGACCCAGTACTTC. Its protein product is CASSPSRTMETQYF.

The chain carries TRBV29-1 and TRBJ1-2, with D maybe TRBD1 (6 bases). Trimming shortened V by 4 bases and J by 7 bases, and 13 bases separated the two germline ends. The CDR3 spans 12 residues. Germline values: CDR1 SQVTM, CDR2 ANQGSEA. CDR3 DNA sequence: TGCAGCGTTGGACAGGAGGTCTCTGGCTACACCTTC. It yields the protein CSVGQEVSGYTF.

The chain's CDR3 is CASSSRGMSEQYF. The CDR3 region has the DNA TGTGCCAGCAGCTCCCGCGGTATGAGCGAGCAGTACTTC. The rearrangement joins TRBV7-2 to TRBJ2-7; no firm D call. The CDR3 consists of 13 residues. The V and J ends lost 4 bases and 6 bases respectively, with 13 bases between them. Germline V gene data show CDR1 as SGHTA and CDR2 as FQGNSA.

This clone has more than one count but fewer than ten. CDR3 loop: CASSESRGTGYTF. Written as DNA, the CDR3 is TGTGCCAGCAGTGAAAGCAGGGGGACTGGCTACACCTTC. The chain joins TRBV2 to TRBJ1-2, with TRBD1 matching over 7 bases. The CDR3 totals 13 residues. J was trimmed by 7 bases and V by 2 bases; bases with no gene match: 4. Germline values: CDR1 SNHLY, CDR2 FYNNEI.

V is TRBV5-4 and J is TRBJ2-7; 8 bases line up with TRBD1. The CDR3 length is 13 residues. The V gene end was trimmed by 5 bases and the J gene end by 3 bases; junction bases not matched to a gene: 4. CDR1 is SGHNT, CDR2 YYREEE, per germline (reference sequence). CDR3 sequence: CASRGDRYYEQYF. CDR3 DNA sequence: TGTGCCAGCAGGGGGGACAGGTACTACGAGCAGTACTTC.

V is TRBV10-2 and J is TRBJ1-5, with D possibly being TRBD1 (6 bases). The CDR3 has 17 residues. Trimming shortened V by 3 bases and J by 2 bases, and 17 bases separated the two germline ends. Germline CDR1 WSHSY, CDR2 SAAADI. CDR3 region: CASSESQGVSGNQPQHF. DNA for the CDR3: TGCGCCAGCAGTGAATCACAGGGAGTTTCGGGCAATCAGCCCCAGCATTTT.